This TCR beta chain was identified in a study of CD8 T cells in Susac syndrome (dated by TCRdb to 2018 to 2020). With respect to the entire study: Among the Susac syndrome patients who were sequenced, clinically active disease was present in about six and clinical remission was observed in 8 or 9. At blood withdrawal, Susac syndrome patients were either therapy-naive, taking corticosteroids (in some cases with IVIg as well), or taking IVIg alone. Repertoire sequencing was used to test whether CD8+ T cell activation and differentiation in Susac syndrome was antigen driven. Clonality of the CD8+ T cell repertoire was compared between over ten healthy donors, roughly 14 Susac syndrome patients and around 16 multiple sclerosis patients. The investigation overall reported the following: Looking at Susac-specific public clones, the researchers identified fewer than 20 in the total CD8+ repertoire and roughly 5 in the CD8+ TEMRA repertoire. The TCR sequencing and HLA analysis was acknowledged to have included a relatively small number of individuals. Clonal expansion was seen in Susac syndrome CD8+ repertoires, peaking in CD8+ TEMRA cells and being greater in clinically active patients than in remitting ones.

Including the terminal cysteine and phenylalanine, the CDR3 comprises 15 residues. The only DNA kept is the CDR3, 45 bases in frame from the first base. V has 1 base trimmed and J has 2 bases trimmed; junction bases matching no gene number 1. This clonotype was recorded a few times. The antigen it recognizes is unknown. Within one base of it there is no much larger clone, and no base qualities were kept. RNA was extracted using the RNeasy kit, and roughly 0.5 to 1 microgram was reverse transcribed with random hexamers. The immunoSEQ multiplex PCR assay, covering 54 Vbeta and 13 Jbeta segments, was used to amplify TCR beta CDR3 regions. PCR amplification bias was corrected by using a synthetic template baseline for primer optimization and computational correction. Concerning the study's data processing: Reads were annotated to V, D and J genes per IMGT and analyzed with immunoSEQ Analyzer, keeping only productive sequences. Clonality was calculated as one minus the Shannon entropy normalized by log2 of the number of productive unique sequences. For each patient and control, public and private clones were evaluated among the 100 most prevalent clones. Clones were defined as Susac-specific if absent from the healthy and MS cohorts, from approximately 1,100 published viral clones and from other ImmuneACCESS disease sequences. TCRdb reprocessed the public reads (quality trimming at Q25 with fastp, clone calling with MiXCR) and kept in-frame beta chains. CDR3 protein sequences are deduplicated, and each keeps its most common genes and DNA. These V and J calls derive from TCRdb rather than the authors' analysis. The sample table contains 200,000 or so distinct CDR3 sequences; only one count was recorded for 95% of them. Approximately 0.16% of the sample is in the top ten clones.

Peripheral blood CD8+ and CD4+ T cells from healthy donors, Susac syndrome patients and multiple sclerosis patients were profiled by high-throughput TCR beta sequencing. The Susac syndrome patients fulfilled recently defined diagnostic criteria for definite or probable disease. Bulk CD8+ and CD4+ T cells were purified magnetically by negative isolation, whereas CD8+ TEMRA cells were enriched by FACS. Blood was collected in EDTA tubes and processed within 24 hours, with PBMCs isolated through density gradient centrifugation. PBMCs intended for TCR sequencing were cryopreserved in liquid nitrogen and thawed later in a water bath at 37 degrees C. A purity of at least 90% was achieved for sorted or isolated CD4+, CD8+ and CD8+ TEMRA cells.

The chain was built from TRBV12-3 or TRBV12-4 and TRBJ2-5, with TRBD2 matching 10 junction bases. This sequence was found in a human donor with Susac syndrome. The material sequenced was CD8+ T cells from PBMCs. Read as DNA, the sequence is TGTGCCAGCAGTTTAGAGGGACTAGCGCAAGAGACCCAGTACTTC. The translation is CASSLEGLAQETQYF.